A single sample gave rise to the 2 T cell receptor beta chains below, sequenced in a study of blood T cells in healthy people across ages. For the second PCR, which ran for roughly 7 to 11 cycles, a sample-barcoded 5' primer and a J-beta primer mix were used. TCRdb independently ran MiXCR on the 5' RACE reads; one entry per CDR3 protein. The sample shows around 1,000,000 distinct CDR3 sequences, 20% to 25% of them seen only once. The data were also submitted as part of a second study, on T cells of mothers and their children.

Sequencing was performed on blood. The receptors come from a girl aged 2-15 years in good health.

The table lists this clonotype with a few counts. The chain is built from TRBV2 and TRBJ2-1; the D gene is possibly TRBD1 (8 bases). Per germline, CDR1 SNHLY and CDR2 FYNNEI. Trimming stripped 4 bases from V and 8 bases from J, with 12 bases between. This CDR3 region has 13 residues. The CDR3 DNA follows: TGTGCCAGCAGTGGGACAGGGAGGGATGAGCAGTTCTTC. It specifies CASSGTGRDEQFF.

A remark on this clonotype: Sequence at one end of the junction differs from germline and may be a read error. The chain uses TRBV29-1 and TRBJ2-1; D might be TRBD2 (5 bases). CDR1 is SQVTM and CDR2 is ANQGSEA in the germline V gene. The length of the CDR3 is 15 residues. The CDR3 DNA reads as TGCAGCGCTGAAGGTAGCGTTAGGTCCTACAATGAGCAGTTCTTC. Amino acid sequence: CSAEGSVRSYNEQFF.